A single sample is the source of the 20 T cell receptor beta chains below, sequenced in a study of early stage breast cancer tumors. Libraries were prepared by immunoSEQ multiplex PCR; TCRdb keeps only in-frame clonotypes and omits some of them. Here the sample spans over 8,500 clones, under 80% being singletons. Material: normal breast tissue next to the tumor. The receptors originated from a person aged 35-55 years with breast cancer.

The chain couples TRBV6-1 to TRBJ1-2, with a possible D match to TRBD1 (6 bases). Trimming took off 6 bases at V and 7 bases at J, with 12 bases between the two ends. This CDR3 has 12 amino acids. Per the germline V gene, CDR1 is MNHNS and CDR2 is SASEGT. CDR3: CASRSGGSGYTF. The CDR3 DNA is TGTGCCAGCAGGTCGGGGGGCTCTGGCTACACCTTC.

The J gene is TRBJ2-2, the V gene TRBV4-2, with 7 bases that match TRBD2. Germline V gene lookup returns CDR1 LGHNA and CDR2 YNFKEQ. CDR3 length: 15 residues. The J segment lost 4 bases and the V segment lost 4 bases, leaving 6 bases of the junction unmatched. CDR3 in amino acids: CASSPLGEGTGELFF. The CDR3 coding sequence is TGTGCCAGCAGCCCCTTGGGGGAGGGCACCGGGGAGCTGTTTTTT.

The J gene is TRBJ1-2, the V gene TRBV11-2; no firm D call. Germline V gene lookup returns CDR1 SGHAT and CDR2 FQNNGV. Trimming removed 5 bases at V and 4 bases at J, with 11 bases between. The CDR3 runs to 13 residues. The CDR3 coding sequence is TGTGCCAGCAGCCCCCGAGGCTCCTATGGCTACACCTTC. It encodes CASSPRGSYGYTF.

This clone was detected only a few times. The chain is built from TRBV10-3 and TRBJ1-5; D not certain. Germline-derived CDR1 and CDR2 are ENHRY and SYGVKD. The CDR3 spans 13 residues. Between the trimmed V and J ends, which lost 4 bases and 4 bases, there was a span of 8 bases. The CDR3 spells CAISVDTNQPQHF. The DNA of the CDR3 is TGTGCCATCAGTGTTGACACAAATCAGCCCCAGCATTTT.

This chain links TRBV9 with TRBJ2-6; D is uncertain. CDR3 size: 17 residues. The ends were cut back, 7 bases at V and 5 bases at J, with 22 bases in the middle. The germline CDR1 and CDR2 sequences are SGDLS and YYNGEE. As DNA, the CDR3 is TGTGCCAGCCGGTTGAGGTACAAACAAAGTCGGGCCAACGTCCTGACTTTC. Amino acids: CASRLRYKQSRANVLTF.

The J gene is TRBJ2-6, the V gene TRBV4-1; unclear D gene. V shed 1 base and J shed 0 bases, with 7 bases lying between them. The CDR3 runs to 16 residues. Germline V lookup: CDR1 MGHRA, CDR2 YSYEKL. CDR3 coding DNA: TGCGCCAGCAGCCAAGGTTGGGCCTCTGGGGCCAACGTCCTGACTTTC. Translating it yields CASSQGWASGANVLTF.

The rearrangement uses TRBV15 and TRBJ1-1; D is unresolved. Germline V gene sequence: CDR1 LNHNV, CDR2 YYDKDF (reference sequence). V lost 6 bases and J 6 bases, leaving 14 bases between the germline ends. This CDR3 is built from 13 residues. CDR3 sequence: CATSVGQLAEAFF. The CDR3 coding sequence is TGTGCCACCAGTGTGGGTCAACTTGCTGAAGCTTTCTTT. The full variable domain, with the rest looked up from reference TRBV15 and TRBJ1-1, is DAMVIQNPRYQVTQFGKPVTLSCSQTLNHNVMYWYQQKSSQAPKLLFHYYDKDFNNEADTPDNFQSRRPNTSFCFLDIRSPGLGDTAMYLCATSVGQLAEAFFGQGTRLTVV.

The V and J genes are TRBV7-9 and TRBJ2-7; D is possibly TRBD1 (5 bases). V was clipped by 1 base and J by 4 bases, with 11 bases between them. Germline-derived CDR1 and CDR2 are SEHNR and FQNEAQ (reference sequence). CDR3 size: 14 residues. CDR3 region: CASSLGGRVYEQYF. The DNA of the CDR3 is TGTGCCAGCAGCTTAGGCGGCAGGGTTTACGAGCAGTACTTC. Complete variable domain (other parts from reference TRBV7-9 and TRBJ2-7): DTGVSQNPRHKITKRGQNVTFRCDPISEHNRLYWYRQTLGQGPEFLTYFQNEAQLEKSRLLSDRFSAERPKGSFSTLEIQRTEQGDSAMYLCASSLGGRVYEQYFGPGTRLTVT.

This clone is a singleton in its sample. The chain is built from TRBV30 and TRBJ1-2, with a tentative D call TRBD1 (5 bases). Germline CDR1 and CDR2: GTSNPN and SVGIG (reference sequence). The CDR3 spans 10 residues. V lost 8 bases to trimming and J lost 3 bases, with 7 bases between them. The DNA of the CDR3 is TGTGCCCGAGGGGACTATGGCTACACCTTC. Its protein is CARGDYGYTF. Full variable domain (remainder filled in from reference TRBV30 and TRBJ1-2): SQTIHQWPATLVQPVGSPLSLECTVEGTSNPNLYWYRQAAGRGLQLLFYSVGIGQISSEVPQNLSASRPQDRQFILSSKKLLLSDSGFYLCARGDYGYTFGSGTRLTVV.

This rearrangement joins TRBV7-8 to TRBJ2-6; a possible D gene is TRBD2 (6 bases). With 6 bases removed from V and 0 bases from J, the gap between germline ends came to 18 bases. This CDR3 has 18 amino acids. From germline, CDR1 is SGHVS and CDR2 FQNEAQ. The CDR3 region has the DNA TGTGCCAGCAGAAACAGAGGAGGGATCAGCTCTGGGGCCAACGTCCTGACTTTC. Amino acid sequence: CASRNRGGISSGANVLTF.

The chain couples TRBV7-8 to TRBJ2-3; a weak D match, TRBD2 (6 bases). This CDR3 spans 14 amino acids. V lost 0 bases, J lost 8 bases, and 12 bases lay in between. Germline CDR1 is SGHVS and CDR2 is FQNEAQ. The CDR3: CASSLAGVGGTQYF. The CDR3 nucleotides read TGTGCCAGCAGCTTAGCGGGTGTCGGGGGTACGCAGTATTTT.

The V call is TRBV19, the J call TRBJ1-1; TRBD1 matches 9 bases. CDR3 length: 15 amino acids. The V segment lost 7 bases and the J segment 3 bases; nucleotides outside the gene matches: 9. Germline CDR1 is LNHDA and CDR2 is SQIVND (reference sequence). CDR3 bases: TGTGCCAGTAACCGGGACAGGGTCGGTCACACTGAAGCTTTCTTT. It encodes CASNRDRVGHTEAFF.

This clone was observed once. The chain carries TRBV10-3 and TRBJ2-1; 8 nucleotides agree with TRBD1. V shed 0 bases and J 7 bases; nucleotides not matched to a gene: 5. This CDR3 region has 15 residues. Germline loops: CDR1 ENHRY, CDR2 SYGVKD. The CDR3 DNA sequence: TGTGCCATCAGTGAGTCGACGACAGGGGTAAATGAGCAGTTCTTC. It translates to CAISESTTGVNEQFF.

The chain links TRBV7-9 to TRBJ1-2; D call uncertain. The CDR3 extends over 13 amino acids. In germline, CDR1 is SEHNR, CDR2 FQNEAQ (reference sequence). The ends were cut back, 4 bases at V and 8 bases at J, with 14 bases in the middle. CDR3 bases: TGTGCCAGCAGCTACTCAGTGATCGAAGGCTACACCTTC. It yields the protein CASSYSVIEGYTF.

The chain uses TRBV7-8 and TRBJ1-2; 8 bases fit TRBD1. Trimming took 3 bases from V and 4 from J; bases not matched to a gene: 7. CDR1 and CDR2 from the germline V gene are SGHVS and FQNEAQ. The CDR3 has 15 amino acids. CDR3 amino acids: CASSFGRTGIYGYTF. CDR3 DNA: TGTGCCAGCAGCTTCGGTAGGACAGGGATCTATGGCTACACCTTC.

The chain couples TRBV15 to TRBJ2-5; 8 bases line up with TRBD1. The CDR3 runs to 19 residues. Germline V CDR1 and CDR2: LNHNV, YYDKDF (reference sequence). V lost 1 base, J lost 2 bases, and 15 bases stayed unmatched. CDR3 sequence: CATSRVGGGQGAWQETQYF. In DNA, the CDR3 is TGTGCCACCAGCAGAGTTGGGGGTGGGCAGGGGGCTTGGCAAGAGACCCAGTACTTC.

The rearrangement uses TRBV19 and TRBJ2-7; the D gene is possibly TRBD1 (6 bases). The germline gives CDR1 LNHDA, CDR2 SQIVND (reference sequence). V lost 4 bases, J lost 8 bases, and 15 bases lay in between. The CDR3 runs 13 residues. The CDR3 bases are TGTGCCAGTAGTACTCAAACAGGGCTGCAGCAGTACTTC. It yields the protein CASSTQTGLQQYF.

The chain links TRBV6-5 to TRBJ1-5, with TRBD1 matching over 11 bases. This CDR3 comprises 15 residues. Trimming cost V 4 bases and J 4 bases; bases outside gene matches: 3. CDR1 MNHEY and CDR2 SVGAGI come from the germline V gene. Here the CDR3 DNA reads TGTGCCAGCAGTTTTGGGACAGGGGGAAATCAGCCCCAGCATTTT. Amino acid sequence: CASSFGTGGNQPQHF.

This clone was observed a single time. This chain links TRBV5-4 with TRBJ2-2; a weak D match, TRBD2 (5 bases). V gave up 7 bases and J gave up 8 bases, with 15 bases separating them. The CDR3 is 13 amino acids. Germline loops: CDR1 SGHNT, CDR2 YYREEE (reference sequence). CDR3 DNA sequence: TGTGCCAGCCTTTCTCGGGGTTCAGGGGAGCTGTTTTTT. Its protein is CASLSRGSGELFF.

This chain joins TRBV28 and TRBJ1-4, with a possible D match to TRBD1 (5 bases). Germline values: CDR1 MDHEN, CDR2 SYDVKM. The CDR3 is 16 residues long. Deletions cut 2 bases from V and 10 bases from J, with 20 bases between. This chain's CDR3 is CASSLLSGYGSGKLFF. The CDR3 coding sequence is TGTGCCAGCAGTTTACTCTCAGGGTACGGAAGCGGAAAACTGTTTTTT. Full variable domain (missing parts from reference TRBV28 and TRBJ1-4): DVKVTQSSRYLVKRTGEKVFLECVQDMDHENMFWYRQDPGLGLRLIYFSYDVKMKEKGDIPEGYSVSREKKERFSLILESASTNQTSMYLCASSLLSGYGSGKLFFGSGTQLSVL.